The subject of this entry is one T cell receptor beta chain. The entry originates in a study of T cell changes during pregnancy in multiple sclerosis. The germline V gene encodes CDR1 SGHDT and CDR2 YYEEEE. The CDR3 runs to 14 residues. The V and J ends lost 2 bases and 3 bases, in that order; junction bases with no gene match: 2. Method: immunoSEQ multiplex PCR; TCRdb's copy keeps in-frame clones and lacks some. The sample contains some 95,000 clones, almost 95% of which appear only once. The chain links TRBV5-6 to TRBJ2-7; 10 bases are shared with TRBD2. The TCR originated in a female donor with multiple sclerosis, enrolled in a pregnancy study. This specimen consisted of peripheral blood, obtained in the first trimester of pregnancy. CDR3 sequence reads: CASSFGTSVYEQYF. Here the CDR3 DNA reads TGTGCCAGCAGCTTCGGGACTAGCGTCTACGAGCAGTACTTC.